The T cell receptor (beta chain) described here comes from a study of shared T cell receptors in the human thymus. Some clones are missing from TCRdb's copy, which holds only in-frame ones; the method was immunoSEQ multiplex PCR. The table records hundreds of thousands of clones, about 87% of them present only once. Germline-derived CDR1 and CDR2 are SGDLS and YYNGEE. V was pared by 0 bases and J by 2 bases, with 10 bases of the junction left unmatched. This CDR3 comprises 19 residues. The data also belong to a second study, concerning human thymus T cells. According to that study: Both thymic and peripheral blood repertoires showed apparently biased V and J usage.

The sequence derives from a boy younger than two with a congenital heart defect. What was sequenced was thymocytes. The chain links TRBV9 to TRBJ2-1; 11 bases fit TRBD2. As DNA, the CDR3 is TGTGCCAGCAGCGTAGTCCCCCTAGCGGGAGGCGGCACCTACAATGAGCAGTTCTTC. Protein product: CASSVVPLAGGGTYNEQFF. The full variable domain, completed using reference TRBV9 and TRBJ2-1, is DSGVTQTPKHLITATGQRVTLRCSPRSGDLSVYWYQQSLDQGLQFLIQYYNGEERAKGNILERFSAQQFPDLHSELNLSSLELGDSALYFCASSVVPLAGGGTYNEQFFGPGTRLTVL.